A single sample is the source of the 5 T cell receptor beta chains below, sequenced in a study of OX40 agonist ivuxolimab in advanced cancers. Profiling relied on immunoSEQ multiplex PCR, and the TCRdb table lists in-frame clones only, not all of them. Of roughly 81,000 clones listed, approximately 95% were seen once; the top ten hold approximately 10%. The sample was CD4+ or CD8+ T cells sorted from blood, taken in a trial of the OX40 agonist ivuxolimab. Every receptor here comes from an adult with an advanced solid tumor such as melanoma, head and neck, liver or kidney cancer.

The chain couples TRBV9 to TRBJ2-2; 8 bases agree with TRBD2. V trimming: 0 bases; J trimming: 0 bases; junction bases outside the gene matches: 4. Germline lookup yields CDR1 SGDLS and CDR2 YYNGEE. This CDR3 is 17 amino acids long. The CDR3: CASSVGASGPNTGELFF. Here the CDR3 DNA reads TGTGCCAGCAGCGTAGGCGCTAGCGGGCCGAACACCGGGGAGCTGTTTTTT.

The gene calls are TRBV27 and TRBJ2-7, with unresolved D. This CDR3 spans 10 amino acids. Germline V CDR1 and CDR2: MNHEY, SMNVEV (reference sequence). The V end was cut by 7 bases, the J end by 6 bases, with 7 bases between. CDR3 amino acids: CASTFLEQYF. The DNA of the CDR3 is TGTGCCAGCACCTTCCTCGAGCAGTACTTC.

The J gene is TRBJ2-2, the V gene TRBV11-2; no definite D call. The CDR3 has 14 amino acids. Germline CDR1 SGHAT, CDR2 FQNNGV. The germline V and J ends were trimmed by 7 bases and 4 bases, with 13 bases remaining between them. The CDR3 loop reads CASTQKVSTGELFF. The CDR3 nucleotides are TGTGCCAGCACCCAGAAGGTCTCCACCGGGGAGCTGTTTTTT.

With respect to this clone: Other DNA variants within this sample encode the same CDR3. The chain couples TRBV11-3 to TRBJ2-3; D ambiguous. V was shortened by 0 bases and J by 1 base, with 5 bases between the two germline ends. Germline V gene lookup returns CDR1 SGHNT and CDR2 YENEEA. The CDR3 spans 14 residues. The CDR3 reads CASSLDRGTDTQYF. Here the CDR3 DNA reads TGTGCCAGCAGCTTAGATCGGGGCACAGATACGCAGTATTTT.

The chain joins TRBV4-3 to TRBJ2-1; no definite D call. The CDR3 length is 17 residues. Germline V lookup: CDR1 LGHNA, CDR2 YSLEER. Between the trimmed V and J ends, which lost 4 bases and 2 bases, there was a span of 18 bases. In nucleotides, the CDR3 is TGCGCCAGCAGCCCGACACGCTCTGGCCTTCCCTACAATGAGCAGTTCTTC. Protein: CASSPTRSGLPYNEQFF.